This T cell receptor beta chain was sequenced for a study of PD-1 blockade in classical Hodgkin lymphoma. Overall study context: Patients were infused with nivolumab 3 mg/kg every 2 weeks. Findings of the study overall: CD4+ TCR diversity, unlike CD8+, rose significantly by C4D1. Prior to therapy, complete responders displayed diversity much like that of newly diagnosed patients.

Generated by immunoSEQ multiplex PCR, the TCRdb table keeps only in-frame clones and is missing some. Among about 26,000 clones, 67% were seen once, and the ten largest hold 10% to 15%. Relapses following autologous stem cell transplantation were seen in all patients, with brentuximab vedotin exposure varying. A remark on this clone: Its antigen is still unknown.

The source material was peripheral blood mononuclear cells (PBMCs), sampled before the second cycle of nivolumab. The TCR comes from a human donor with classical Hodgkin lymphoma.

The CDR3 DNA is TGTGCCAGCAGCGTAGCGATGGAGCCCACTAACTATGGCTACACCTTC. Translating gives CASSVAMEPTNYGYTF. The rearrangement uses TRBV9 and TRBJ1-2; D ambiguous. Germline V gene sequence: CDR1 SGDLS, CDR2 YYNGEE. Trimming took 0 bases from V and 0 from J, leaving 12 bases between them. This CDR3 has 16 amino acids.